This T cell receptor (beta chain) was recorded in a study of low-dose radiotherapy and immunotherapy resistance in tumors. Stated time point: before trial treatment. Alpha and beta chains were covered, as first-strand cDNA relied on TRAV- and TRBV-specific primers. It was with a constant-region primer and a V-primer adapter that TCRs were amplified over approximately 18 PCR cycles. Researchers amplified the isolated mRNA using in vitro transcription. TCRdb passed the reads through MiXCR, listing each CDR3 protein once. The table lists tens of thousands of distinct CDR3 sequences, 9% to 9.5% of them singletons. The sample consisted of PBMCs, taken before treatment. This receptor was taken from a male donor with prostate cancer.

The CDR3 coding sequence is TGTGCCAGTAGTACGGGGGGATCTGAAGCTTTCTTT. Protein product: CASSTGGSEAFF. The chain carries TRBV19 and TRBJ1-1, with TRBD1 as a possible D gene (5 bases). Trimming removed 4 bases from V and 6 bases from J, with 9 bases in between. Germline lookup yields CDR1 LNHDA and CDR2 SQIVND (reference sequence). The CDR3 length is 12 residues.